The 10 T cell receptor beta chains below were found in one sample sequenced in a study of T-cell reconstitution after alpha-beta-depleted transplantation in children. As it was prepared, the TCRbeta library received unique molecular identifiers. TCRdb re-analysed the PCR reads in MiXCR, keeping a single row per CDR3 protein. Of about 1,000,000 distinct CDR3 sequences in the sample, around 30% were seen once. Sample: PBMCs, mostly from graft donor cells, taken 360 days after TCRalphabeta/CD19-depleted stem cell transplant. These receptors all come from a boy under two years old who had a stem cell transplant for SCID, so the T cells may come from the graft donor.

CDR3 region: CSALGSGQETQYF. The CDR3 DNA reads as TGCAGTGCTCTCGGGTCGGGTCAAGAGACCCAGTACTTC. V gene TRBV20-1 combines with J gene TRBJ2-5, with unresolved D. V lost 5 bases and J lost 2, with 12 bases in between. The CDR3 is 13 amino acids. Germline V gene lookup returns CDR1 DFQATT and CDR2 SNEGSKA (reference sequence).

The gene calls are TRBV27 and TRBJ2-6; no definite D call. V lost 5 bases, J lost 2 bases, and 7 bases lay in between. From germline, CDR1 is MNHEY and CDR2 SMNVEV (reference sequence). This CDR3 has 14 amino acids. The CDR3, as DNA: TGTGCCAGCAGTCCGATTACTGGGGCCAACGTCCTGACTTTC. Amino acids: CASSPITGANVLTF.

The chain combines TRBV7-2 with TRBJ2-4; a possible D gene is TRBD1 (5 bases). V dropped 3 bases and J dropped 3 bases, with 12 bases sitting between them. Germline V CDR1 and CDR2: SGHTA, FQGNSA. The CDR3 runs to 15 residues. The CDR3 is CASSLGGQLKNIQYF. CDR3 sequence (DNA): TGTGCCAGCAGCTTGGGCGGACAACTCAAAAACATTCAGTACTTC. The variable domain in full, with the rest retrieved from reference TRBV7-2 and TRBJ2-4, is GAGVSQSPSNKVTEKGKDVELRCDPISGHTALYWYRQSLGQGLEFLIYFQGNSAPDKSGLPSDRFSAERTGGSVSTLTIQRTQQEDSAVYLCASSLGGQLKNIQYFGAGTRLSVL.

V gene TRBV5-6 combines with J gene TRBJ2-3; D is perhaps TRBD2 (5 bases). CDR1 SGHDT and CDR2 YYEEEE come from the germline V gene. This CDR3 has 17 amino acids. The V end lost 1 base, the J end lost 5 bases, and 20 bases lay between the germline ends. CDR3 in amino acids: CASSLRSGPGIRDTQYF. The CDR3 DNA reads TGTGCCAGCAGCTTGCGGAGTGGACCGGGGATCAGAGATACGCAGTATTTT.

The chain recombines TRBV20-1 with TRBJ2-1, with D possibly matching TRBD2 (7 bases). Germline V gene sequence: CDR1 DFQATT, CDR2 SNEGSKA (reference sequence). Trimming took 6 bases from V and 6 from J, leaving 18 bases between them. The CDR3 spans 14 residues. Here the CDR3 reads CSAPNGGPSNEQFF. CDR3 coding DNA: TGCAGTGCACCGAACGGGGGGCCAAGCAATGAGCAGTTCTTC.

V and J are TRBV20-1 and TRBJ2-7, with D possibly being TRBD1 (5 bases). The germline V and J ends were trimmed by 2 bases and 2 bases, with 7 bases remaining between them. This CDR3 region has 12 residues. Germline V gene data show CDR1 as DFQATT and CDR2 as SNEGSKA (reference sequence). The CDR3 here is CSARPGTYEQYF. DNA of the CDR3: TGCAGTGCTAGACCAGGGACCTACGAGCAGTACTTC.

This clonotype has a single count. The gene calls are TRBV9 and TRBJ2-3; possible D gene TRBD2, 6 bases. Germline CDR1 reads SGDLS; CDR2 reads YYNGEE. This CDR3 comprises 16 residues. Trimming left V 4 bases short and J 4 bases short, with 19 bases between. The CDR3: CASSPGSKGGADTQYF. The DNA for the CDR3 is TGTGCCAGCAGCCCGGGGTCAAAGGGAGGTGCAGATACGCAGTATTTT. Combining the CDR3 with reference TRBV9 and TRBJ2-3 gives the whole variable domain DSGVTQTPKHLITATGQRVTLRCSPRSGDLSVYWYQQSLDQGLQFLIQYYNGEERAKGNILERFSAQQFPDLHSELNLSSLELGDSALYFCASSPGSKGGADTQYFGPGTRLTVL.

The rearrangement links TRBV29-1 to TRBJ2-3, with D perhaps matching TRBD1 (6 bases). The CDR3 covers 15 residues. In germline, CDR1 is SQVTM, CDR2 ANQGSEA. Trimming shortened V by 6 bases and J by 1 base, and 17 bases separated the two germline ends. The CDR3 coding sequence is TGCAGCGTCAGGGGACGCTCGCTTGGCACAGATACGCAGTATTTT. Translating it yields CSVRGRSLGTDTQYF.

This chain connects TRBV5-6 to TRBJ2-2; 7 bases agree with TRBD1. With V trimmed by 6 bases and J by 4 bases, 9 bases remained unmatched. This CDR3 comprises 15 residues. Germline lookup yields CDR1 SGHDT and CDR2 YYEEEE. The CDR3 loop reads CASTRQGEGTGELFF. For the CDR3, the DNA is TGTGCCAGCACGCGACAGGGTGAGGGCACCGGGGAGCTGTTTTTT. Based on the CDR3 plus reference TRBV5-6 and TRBJ2-2, the full variable domain is DAGVTQSPTHLIKTRGQQVTLRCSPKSGHDTVSWYQQALGQGPQFIFQYYEEEERQRGNFPDRFSGHQFPNYSSELNVNALLLGDSALYLCASTRQGEGTGELFFGEGSRLTVL.

This clonotype was observed a handful of times. The chain is built from TRBV6-4 and TRBJ2-5, with D perhaps given as TRBD1 or TRBD2 (6 bases each). V lost 7 bases, J lost 5 bases, and 26 bases lay in between. This CDR3 has 17 residues. Germline-derived CDR1 and CDR2 are MRHNA and SNTAGT. The CDR3 DNA reads as TGTGCCAGCACCAGAAGGGGGGCGATGGAAGACGAGGAGACCCAGTACTTC. It is translated as CASTRRGAMEDEETQYF.